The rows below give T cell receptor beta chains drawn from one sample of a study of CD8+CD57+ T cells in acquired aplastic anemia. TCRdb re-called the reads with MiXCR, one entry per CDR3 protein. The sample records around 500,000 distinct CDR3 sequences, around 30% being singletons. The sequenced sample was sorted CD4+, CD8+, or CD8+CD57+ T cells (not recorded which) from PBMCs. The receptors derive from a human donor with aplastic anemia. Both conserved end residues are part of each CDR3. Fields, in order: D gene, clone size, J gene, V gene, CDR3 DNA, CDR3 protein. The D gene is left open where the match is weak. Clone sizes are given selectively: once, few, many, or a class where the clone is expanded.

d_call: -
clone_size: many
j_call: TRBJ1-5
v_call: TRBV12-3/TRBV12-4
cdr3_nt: TGTGCCAGCAGAGCTGACGGCAATCAGCCCCAGCATTTT
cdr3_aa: CASRADGNQPQHF

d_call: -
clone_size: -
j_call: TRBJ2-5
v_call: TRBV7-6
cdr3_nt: TGTGCCAGCAGCTCATCGTACCAAGAGACCCAGTACTTC
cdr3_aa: CASSSSYQETQYF

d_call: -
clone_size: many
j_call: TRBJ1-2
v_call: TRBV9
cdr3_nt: TGTGCCAGCAGCGTAGAGGCGGACAGCTATGGCTACACCTTC
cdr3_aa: CASSVEADSYGYTF

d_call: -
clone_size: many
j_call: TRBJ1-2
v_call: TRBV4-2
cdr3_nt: TGTGCCAGCAGCCAAGGAGAGACGGGCTATGGCTACACCTTC
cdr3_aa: CASSQGETGYGYTF

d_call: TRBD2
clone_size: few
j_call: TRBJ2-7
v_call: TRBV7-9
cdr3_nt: TGTGCCAGGATACTAGCGGGAAGTCACGAGCAGTACTTC
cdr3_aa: CARILAGSHEQYF

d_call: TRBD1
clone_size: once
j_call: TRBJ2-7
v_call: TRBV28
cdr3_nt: TGTGCCAGCCTTTCGAACGCAGCGGACAGGTCTTACGAGCAGTACTTC
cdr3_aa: CASLSNAADRSYEQYF

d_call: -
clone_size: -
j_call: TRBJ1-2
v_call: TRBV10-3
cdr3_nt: TGTGCCAGCAGTTCGGGCGAAACCTGGAGGGGCTACACCTTC
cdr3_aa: CASSSGETWRGYTF

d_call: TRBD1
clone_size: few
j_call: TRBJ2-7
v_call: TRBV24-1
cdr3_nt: TGTGCCAGCACCGGATCCGGGACAGCTCGGTTCTCCGAGCAGTACTTC
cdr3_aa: CASTGSGTARFSEQYF

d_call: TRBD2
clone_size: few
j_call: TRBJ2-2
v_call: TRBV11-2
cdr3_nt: TGTGCCAGCAGCTCAACTAGCGGGGGTGCCGGGGAGCTGTTTTTT
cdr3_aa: CASSSTSGGAGELFF

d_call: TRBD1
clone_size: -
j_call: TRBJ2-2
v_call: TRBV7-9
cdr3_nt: TGTGCCAGCAGCTTGATAGGGGGCAACACCGGGGAGCTGTTTTTT
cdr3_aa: CASSLIGGNTGELFF

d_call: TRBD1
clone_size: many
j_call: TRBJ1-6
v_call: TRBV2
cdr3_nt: TGTGCCAGCCGGACAGGGATGAATTCACCCCTCCACTTT
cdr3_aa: CASRTGMNSPLHF

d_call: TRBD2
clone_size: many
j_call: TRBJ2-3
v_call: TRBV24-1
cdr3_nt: TGTGCCACCAGTGATAAACTAGCGAGCAGCACAGATACGCAGTATTTT
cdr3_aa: CATSDKLASSTDTQYF

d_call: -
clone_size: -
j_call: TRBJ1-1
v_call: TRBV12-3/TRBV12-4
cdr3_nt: TGTGCCAGCAGTTTGAGGGGCGCGAGCACTGAAGCTTTCTTT
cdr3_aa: CASSLRGASTEAFF

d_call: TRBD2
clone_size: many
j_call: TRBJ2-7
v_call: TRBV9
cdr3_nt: TGTGCCAGCAGCGCCGAAGCGGGAGGCTTCGACGAGCAGTACTTC
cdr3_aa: CASSAEAGGFDEQYF

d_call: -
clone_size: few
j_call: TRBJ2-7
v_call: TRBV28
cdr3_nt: TGTGCCAGCGGCCGGGACAACTCCTACGAGCAGTACTTC
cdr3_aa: CASGRDNSYEQYF

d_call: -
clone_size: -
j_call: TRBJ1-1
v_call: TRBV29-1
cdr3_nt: TGCAGCGCCTTACAGGGGAACACTGAAGCTTTCTTT
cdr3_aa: CSALQGNTEAFF

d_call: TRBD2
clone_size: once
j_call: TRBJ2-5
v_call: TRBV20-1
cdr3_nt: TGCAGTGCTAGAGTAGCGGGAGGCTTACAAGAGACCCAGTACTTC
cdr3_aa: CSARVAGGLQETQYF